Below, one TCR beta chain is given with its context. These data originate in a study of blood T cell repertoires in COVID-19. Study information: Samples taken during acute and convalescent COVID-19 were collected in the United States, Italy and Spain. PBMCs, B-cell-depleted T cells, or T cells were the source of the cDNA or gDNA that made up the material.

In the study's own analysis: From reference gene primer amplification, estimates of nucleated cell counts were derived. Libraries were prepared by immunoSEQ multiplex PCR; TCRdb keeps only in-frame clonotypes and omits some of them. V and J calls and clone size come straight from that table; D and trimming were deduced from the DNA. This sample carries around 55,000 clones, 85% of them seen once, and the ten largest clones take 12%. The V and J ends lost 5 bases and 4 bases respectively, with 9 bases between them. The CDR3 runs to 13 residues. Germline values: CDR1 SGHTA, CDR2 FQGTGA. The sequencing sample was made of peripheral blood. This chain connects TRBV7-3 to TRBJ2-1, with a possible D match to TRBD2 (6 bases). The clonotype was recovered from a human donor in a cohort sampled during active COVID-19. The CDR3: CASSQGLYNEQFF. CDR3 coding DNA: TGTGCCAGCAGCCAGGGACTTTACAATGAGCAGTTCTTC.